These 10 T cell receptor beta chains were sequenced from one sample in a study of vaccination and CD4 T cells after COVID-19. These TCRs' antigens remain unknown. The assay that was used to sequence DNA from cultured CD4+ T cells was the Oncomine TCR Beta short-read assay. Each CDR3 protein gets one entry after TCRdb re-called the PCR reads with MiXCR. The table has approximately 19,000 distinct CDR3 sequences, 78% seen once. Treatment given: approximately nine-day PBMC culture with coronavirus spike peptide pools or control peptides (ViraFEST assay). The sample was CD4+ T cells from blood, cultured in vitro, taken after SARS-CoV-2 vaccination. These receptor sequences come from a human donor who received a COVID-19 vaccine.

The chain couples TRBV19 to TRBJ1-6; possible D gene TRBD1, 6 bases. V gave up 0 bases and J gave up 6 bases, with 27 bases separating them. The CDR3 spans 21 residues. Germline assignment: CDR1 LNHDA and CDR2 SQIVND (reference sequence). CDR3 coding DNA: TGTGCCAGTAGTATAGACGTAGGGGGGCCAGGGGATCCTTTTACTAATTCACCCCTCCACTTT. Amino acids: CASSIDVGGPGDPFTNSPLHF. Looking up the rest from reference TRBV19 and TRBJ1-6 gives the full variable domain: DGGITQSPKYLFRKEGQNVTLSCEQNLNHDAMYWYRQDPGQGLRLIYYSQIVNDFQKGDIAEGYSVSREKKESFPLTVTSAQKNPTAFYLCASSIDVGGPGDPFTNSPLHFGNGTRLTVT.

The V call is TRBV6-4, the J call TRBJ1-1; weak D call: TRBD1 (5 bases). From germline, CDR1 is MRHNA and CDR2 SNTAGT. V was pared by 6 bases and J by 0 bases, with 8 bases between. CDR3 size: 13 residues. CDR3 residues: CASSQGLNTEAFF. In DNA form, the CDR3 reads TGTGCCAGCAGCCAGGGCCTGAACACTGAAGCTTTCTTT.

The chain links TRBV7-2 to TRBJ1-6; 7 bases agree with TRBD1. The CDR3 length is 17 residues. Trimming took 4 bases from V and 6 from J; bases not matched to a gene: 12. Germline loops: CDR1 SGHTA, CDR2 FQGNSA. The CDR3 protein is CASSSTPPGQLNSPLHF. The CDR3 DNA follows: TGTGCCAGCAGCTCCACACCTCCGGGACAGCTTAATTCACCCCTCCACTTT. Full variable domain (rest looked up from reference TRBV7-2 and TRBJ1-6): GAGVSQSPSNKVTEKGKDVELRCDPISGHTALYWYRQSLGQGLEFLIYFQGNSAPDKSGLPSDRFSAERTGGSVSTLTIQRTQQEDSAVYLCASSSTPPGQLNSPLHFGNGTRLTVT.

The chain carries TRBV30 and TRBJ1-2; D may be TRBD1 (6 bases). The CDR3 is 14 amino acids. The germline V gene has CDR1 GTSNPN and CDR2 SVGIG (reference sequence). The germline V and J ends were trimmed by 0 bases and 3 bases, with 11 bases remaining between them. The CDR3 DNA is TGTGCCTGGAGTGTAACAGGGAACTACTATGGCTACACCTTC. It yields the protein CAWSVTGNYYGYTF.

V usage is TRBV7-9 and J usage is TRBJ2-1; D gene ambiguous. V was shortened by 0 bases and J by 2 bases, with 5 bases between the two germline ends. The CDR3 has 14 residues. Germline values: CDR1 SEHNR, CDR2 FQNEAQ (reference sequence). CDR3 sequence reads: CASSLAGTYNEQFF. DNA for the CDR3: TGTGCCAGCAGCTTAGCAGGGACCTACAATGAGCAGTTCTTC.

The chain has TRBV2 and TRBJ2-5; D not resolved. The germline gives CDR1 SNHLY, CDR2 FYNNEI. V lost 6 bases to trimming and J lost 5 bases, with 13 bases between them. The CDR3 has 13 residues. This CDR3 is CASSPHPGETQYF. DNA for the CDR3: TGTGCCAGCAGCCCCCACCCCGGGGAGACCCAGTACTTC.

V gene TRBV19 combines with J gene TRBJ2-7, with D possibly matching TRBD2 (6 bases). The CDR3 spans 14 residues. The germline V gene has CDR1 LNHDA and CDR2 SQIVND (reference sequence). Here the CDR3 DNA reads TGTGCGACCGGGACCTCCGGGGGATCTTACGAGCAGTACTTC. Protein: CATGTSGGSYEQYF.

This clonotype was recorded a few times. The CDR3 DNA reads TGCAGTGGTACGAGGGATGAAAAACTGTTTTTT. This translates into CSGTRDEKLFF. This chain joins TRBV20-1 and TRBJ1-4, with unresolved D. The CDR3 runs to 11 residues. V lost 7 bases and J lost 6, with 9 bases in between. Germline-derived CDR1 and CDR2 are DFQATT and SNEGSKA (reference sequence).

V usage is TRBV6-5 and J usage is TRBJ1-4, with D unresolved. The CDR3 is 15 residues long. Between the trimmed V and J ends, which lost 2 bases and 8 bases, there was a span of 15 bases. Germline values: CDR1 MNHEY, CDR2 SVGAGI. CDR3 in amino acids: CASSYPKGKVEKLFF. CDR3 sequence (DNA): TGTGCCAGCAGTTACCCTAAAGGGAAGGTGGAAAAACTGTTTTTT.

The CDR3 region has the DNA TGTGCCAGCAGCCGGGACAGCGGAAACACCATATATTTT. Translated: CASSRDSGNTIYF. The gene calls are TRBV6-2 or TRBV6-3 and TRBJ1-3; 7 nucleotides align to TRBD1. The CDR3 runs 13 residues. Germline V CDR1 and CDR2: MNHEY, SVGEGT. Trimming cost V 6 bases and J 4 bases; bases outside gene matches: 3.